Presented here are 9 T cell receptor beta chains from one specimen sequenced in a study of identical twins. TCRdb processed the 5' RACE reads anew with MiXCR; each CDR3 protein has one entry. The sample records hundreds of thousands of distinct CDR3 sequences, around 24% being singletons. These same data were also listed under a study on T cells expressing NK-cell markers.

Sequenced input: CD4+ T cells sorted from blood. The source is a young woman in good health.

The table lists this clonotype with a few counts. The gene calls are TRBV7-7 and TRBJ1-1; unclear D gene. The CDR3 spans 12 residues. Germline-derived CDR1 and CDR2 are SSHAT and FNYEAQ (reference sequence). Trimming shortened V by 11 bases and J by 11 bases, and 21 bases separated the two germline ends. CDR3 amino acids: CALTTPTEGAFF. The CDR3 nucleotides read TGTGCCCTCACAACGCCGACGGAGGGTGCTTTCTTT.

V is TRBV6-1 and J is TRBJ1-2; D might be TRBD1 (5 bases). The CDR3 length is 17 residues. Germline CDR1 reads MNHNS; CDR2 reads SASEGT. V lost 8 bases and J 2 bases, leaving 24 bases between the germline ends. Here the CDR3 DNA reads TGTGCCAGCGGGGGAACCGGGGCGGGACGGCGGAACTATGGCTACACCTTC. The encoded protein is CASGGTGAGRRNYGYTF.

The V and J genes are TRBV2 and TRBJ2-2, with D perhaps TRBD1 or TRBD2 (6 bases each). The germline V gene has CDR1 SNHLY and CDR2 FYNNEI. The CDR3 covers 15 residues. The ends were cut back, 8 bases at V and 4 bases at J, with 17 bases in the middle. CDR3 protein: CASRGRGLRTGELFF. CDR3 bases: TGTGCCAGCCGGGGGCGCGGTCTCCGCACCGGGGAGCTGTTTTTT.

This clonotype was observed a few times. The CDR3 DNA follows: TGCAGTGCTGAGCTAGCGGGAGGGCTCTCCTACGAGCAGTACTTC. It codes for CSAELAGGLSYEQYF. The J gene is TRBJ2-7, the V gene TRBV20-1, with 12 bases lining up with TRBD2. This CDR3 is 15 amino acids long. V shed 5 bases and J 0 bases; nucleotides not matched to a gene: 5. CDR1 is DFQATT, CDR2 SNEGSKA, per germline (reference sequence).

V and J are TRBV6-1 and TRBJ1-1; D not certain. The CDR3 contains 13 residues. V was trimmed by 6 bases and J by 3 bases, leaving 11 bases between them. Germline lookup yields CDR1 MNHNS and CDR2 SASEGT. The DNA of the CDR3 is TGTGCCAGCAGGCAAGAGGGTTACACTGAAGCTTTCTTT. It is translated as CASRQEGYTEAFF.

The chain has TRBV5-6 and TRBJ2-1, with D perhaps matching TRBD1 (5 bases). The ends were cut back, 3 bases at V and 0 bases at J, with 19 bases in the middle. Per the germline V gene, CDR1 is SGHDT and CDR2 is YYEEEE. The CDR3 sequence is 18 residues long. The CDR3 here is CASSYPLRGRDSYNEQFF. CDR3 nucleotides: TGTGCCAGCAGCTACCCCCTCCGTGGCAGGGACTCCTACAATGAGCAGTTCTTC.

This clonotype was seen only a few times. V usage is TRBV7-3 and J usage is TRBJ2-5; D uncertain. This CDR3 has 15 amino acids. V lost 0 bases and J 5 bases, leaving 13 bases between the germline ends. From germline, CDR1 is SGHTA and CDR2 FQGTGA. CDR3 sequence (DNA): TGTGCCAGCAGCTTAACGCCCGGGCCCCAGGAGACCCAGTACTTC. Its protein is CASSLTPGPQETQYF. The full variable domain, its missing parts supplied by reference TRBV7-3 and TRBJ2-5, is GAGVSQTPSNKVTEKGKYVELRCDPISGHTALYWYRQSLGQGPEFLIYFQGTGAADDSGLPNDRFFAVRPEGSVSTLKIQRTERGDSAVYLCASSLTPGPQETQYFGPGTRLLVL.

This clonotype was counted a few times. The rearrangement links TRBV5-5 to TRBJ1-2; D gene unclear. V was trimmed by 1 base and J by 8 bases, leaving 12 bases between them. Germline CDR1 is SGHKS and CDR2 is YYEKEE (reference sequence). CDR3 length: 13 residues. The CDR3 DNA sequence: TGTGCCAGCAGCTTGTGGTGGGCGGAGGGCTACACCTTC. Amino acids: CASSLWWAEGYTF.

This clonotype was observed a handful of times. The gene calls are TRBV5-1 and TRBJ2-7, with TRBD1 matching 8 bases. This CDR3 contains 14 residues. Germline V CDR1 and CDR2: SGHRS, YFSETQ. V lost 5 bases and J lost 4; bases outside the gene matches: 8. CDR3 sequence: CASSLRTGWYEQYF. The CDR3 DNA reads as TGCGCCAGCAGTTTGAGGACAGGGTGGTACGAGCAGTACTTC.